The 12 T cell receptor beta chains in this list originate from one sample, sequenced in a study of blood T cell repertoires in COVID-19. Sequencing used immunoSEQ multiplex PCR; TCRdb keeps in-frame clones, though not all of them. The table shows fewer than 300,000 clones, with about 89% occurring only once. The sample consisted of peripheral blood. These receptors all come from a man aged 25 to 40 with acute or convalescent COVID-19.

This clone is a singleton in its sample. The genes are TRBV6-4 and TRBJ1-2; D call uncertain. Looked up from germline, CDR1 is MRHNA and CDR2 is SNTAGT. CDR3 length: 11 amino acids. Trimming left V 0 bases short and J 7 bases short, with 3 bases between. The DNA of the CDR3 is TGTGCCAGCAGTGACTCGAGTGGCTACACCTTC. It specifies CASSDSSGYTF.

This clone has a count of ten or more. The chain combines TRBV5-1 with TRBJ1-3; perhaps TRBD1 as D (5 bases). Germline loops: CDR1 SGHRS, CDR2 YFSETQ. The CDR3 sequence is 15 residues long. Trimming took 0 bases from V and 0 from J, leaving 7 bases between them. CDR3 residues: CASSLVGGSGNTIYF. CDR3 DNA sequence: TGCGCCAGCAGCTTGGTCGGGGGCTCTGGAAACACCATATATTTT.

The chain combines TRBV3-1 (or the pseudogene TRBV3-2) with TRBJ2-5, with a possible D match to TRBD1 (6 bases). The CDR3 is 13 amino acids. V was clipped by 2 bases and J by 2 bases, with 6 bases between them. The germline gives CDR1 LGHDT, CDR2 YNNKEL (reference sequence). The CDR3, as DNA: TGTGCCAGCAGCCAAAGGGGGCAAGAGACCCAGTACTTC. Protein: CASSQRGQETQYF.

The V and J genes are TRBV9 and TRBJ1-4; possibly TRBD1 for D (6 bases). Germline V lookup: CDR1 SGDLS, CDR2 YYNGEE. This CDR3 is 14 amino acids long. V lost 2 bases to trimming and J lost 4 bases, with 9 bases between them. The CDR3 DNA reads as TGTGCCAGCAGCGTCGAGGGGGATAATGAAAAACTGTTTTTT. This encodes CASSVEGDNEKLFF.

The chain recombines TRBV7-3 with TRBJ2-3; D is unclear. The ends were cut back, 2 bases at V and 1 base at J, with 4 bases in the middle. The germline gives CDR1 SGHTA, CDR2 FQGTGA. The CDR3 is 13 amino acids. As DNA, the CDR3 is TGTGCCAGCAGCTTAGGAGGCACAGATACGCAGTATTTT. Protein: CASSLGGTDTQYF.

The chain uses TRBV23-1 and TRBJ2-1, with D hard to call. TRBV23-1 is marked as an open reading frame, function uncertain. This CDR3 is 17 amino acids long. V was trimmed by 4 bases and J by 0 bases, leaving 16 bases between them. CDR3: CASSLPPGSLSYNEQFF. In DNA, the CDR3 is TGCGCCAGCAGTCTCCCGCCCGGTTCCCTCTCCTACAATGAGCAGTTCTTC.

This clone was detected only once. The CDR3 protein is CASSLWSGPANYGYTF. The DNA of the CDR3 is TGTGCCAGCAGTTTATGGTCAGGGCCAGCTAACTATGGCTACACCTTC. The chain employs TRBV28 and TRBJ1-2; TRBD1 is a possible D gene (5 bases). There are 16 residues in the CDR3. Trimming cost V 0 bases and J 0 bases, with 11 bases left between them. Germline CDR1 and CDR2: MDHEN and SYDVKM.

The V and J genes are TRBV6-5 and TRBJ1-2, with unresolved D. CDR3 length equals 14 residues. V lost 8 bases, J lost 6 bases, and 19 bases lay in between. Germline assignment: CDR1 MNHEY and CDR2 SVGAGI. CDR3 sequence: CASAEGPPTHGYTF. The DNA of the CDR3 is TGTGCCAGCGCGGAGGGCCCTCCGACCCATGGCTACACCTTC.

The V call is TRBV5-1, the J call TRBJ1-4; possible D gene TRBD1, 5 bases. Trimming took off 0 bases at V and 0 bases at J, with 15 bases between the two ends. The CDR3 runs to 18 residues. Germline lookup yields CDR1 SGHRS and CDR2 YFSETQ. The CDR3 DNA follows: TGCGCCAGCAGCTTGGGGGGCGGCAGCCTTGCAACTAATGAAAAACTGTTTTTT. Translating it yields CASSLGGGSLATNEKLFF.

This clone was seen a few times. This rearrangement joins TRBV5-1 to TRBJ2-1; weak D call: TRBD1 (6 bases). Germline V gene data show CDR1 as SGHRS and CDR2 as YFSETQ. The CDR3 runs 14 residues. The ends were cut back, 3 bases at V and 1 base at J, with 8 bases in the middle. The chain's CDR3 is CASSSQGSYNEQFF. The CDR3 DNA is TGCGCCAGCAGCTCTCAGGGGTCCTACAATGAGCAGTTCTTC.

This rearrangement joins TRBV6-5 to TRBJ1-1; D ambiguous. This CDR3 is built from 16 residues. V was pared by 0 bases and J by 0 bases, with 11 bases between. In germline, CDR1 is MNHEY, CDR2 SVGAGI. The CDR3 protein is CASSYSLGRLNTEAFF. Here the CDR3 DNA reads TGTGCCAGCAGTTACTCGCTGGGCAGACTGAACACTGAAGCTTTCTTT.

This clone appeared a single time. The chain is built from TRBV5-1 and TRBJ2-7; D remains ambiguous. The CDR3 contains 15 residues. Looked up from germline, CDR1 is SGHRS and CDR2 is YFSETQ. The V and J ends lost 4 bases and 0 bases respectively, with 14 bases between them. The CDR3 region has the DNA TGCGCCAGCAGCCCCCGAGTGAGGAGCTCCTACGAGCAGTACTTC. This translates into CASSPRVRSSYEQYF.